One sample yielded the 22 T cell receptor beta chains listed below, sequenced in a study of cytomegalovirus exposure and HLA in healthy donors. PCR involved 60 Vbeta and 13 Jbeta primers. The repertoire was sequenced with immunoSEQ multiplex PCR; TCRdb's copy has only in-frame clones and lacks some. In the table there are some 130,000 clones, around 9.7% of which are singletons. The specimen sequenced was PBMCs. The source of these receptors is a man aged 50-59 years in good health and CMV-seronegative.

V is TRBV7-3 and J is TRBJ2-2; 9 nucleotides line up with TRBD1. The germline V gene has CDR1 SGHTA and CDR2 FQGTGA. V lost 5 bases to trimming and J lost 3 bases; unmatched junction nucleotides: 4. This CDR3 region has 15 residues. As DNA, the CDR3 is TGTGCCAGCAGCCCACAGGGGGCAGACACCGGGGAGCTGTTTTTT. Translating it yields CASSPQGADTGELFF.

The chain uses TRBV18 and TRBJ1-1; D possibly corresponds to TRBD1 (6 bases). The V gene lost 5 bases and the J gene lost 1 base, with 11 bases spanning the gap. The CDR3 covers 14 residues. CDR1 and CDR2 (germline): KGHSH, LQKENI. The DNA of the CDR3 is TGTGCCAGCTCATCACAGGGACAGAACACTGAAGCTTTCTTT. As protein: CASSSQGQNTEAFF.

The chain has TRBV7-3 and TRBJ1-1; D not certain. The V gene's germline CDR1 is SGHTA and CDR2 FQGTGA. Deletions cut 5 bases from V and 1 base from J, with 8 bases between. The CDR3 runs 13 residues. In DNA, the CDR3 is TGTGCCAGCAGCCAGATGGCGAACACTGAAGCTTTCTTT. Translated: CASSQMANTEAFF.

The rearrangement uses TRBV10-3 and TRBJ1-5; a weak D match, TRBD1 (5 bases). The CDR3 consists of 14 residues. V lost 0 bases and J lost 7, with 10 bases in between. Germline lookup yields CDR1 ENHRY and CDR2 SYGVKD. The CDR3 region is CAISESQGRQPQHF. The CDR3 DNA sequence: TGTGCCATCAGTGAGTCTCAGGGTAGGCAGCCCCAGCATTTT.

In its sample, this clone was seen a few times. This rearrangement joins TRBV6-6 to TRBJ2-7, with 12 bases fitting TRBD1. This CDR3 has 14 amino acids. V trimming: 8 bases; J trimming: 12 bases; junction bases outside the gene matches: 14. Germline-derived CDR1 and CDR2 are MNHNY and SVGAGI (reference sequence). This CDR3 is CASGASGTGGWGYF. The CDR3 nucleotides read TGTGCCAGCGGAGCCTCGGGGACAGGGGGCTGGGGGTACTTC.

This clone occurred a few times. The chain carries TRBV6-1 and TRBJ2-3; 11 nucleotides align to TRBD2. The germline CDR1 and CDR2 sequences are MNHNS and SASEGT. The CDR3 length is 15 residues. Trimming at V came to 7 bases and at J to 7 bases, leaving 10 bases not matched to a gene. CDR3 sequence reads: CASILASGGLNTQYF. CDR3 DNA sequence: TGTGCCAGCATCCTGGCTAGCGGGGGGCTAAATACGCAGTATTTT.

V usage is TRBV12-5 and J usage is TRBJ1-4; 9 bases match TRBD1. The CDR3 loop spans 15 amino acids. With V trimmed by 7 bases and J by 5 bases, 8 bases remained unmatched. Per the germline V gene, CDR1 is LGHNT and CDR2 is FRNRAP. DNA of the CDR3: TGTGCTAGTGCCACGGGAGGACAGGGGAATGAAAAACTGTTTTTT. Translated: CASATGGQGNEKLFF.

The chain carries TRBV29-1 and TRBJ1-4; 10 nucleotides agree with TRBD1. V lost 6 bases and J lost 8; bases outside the gene matches: 9. This CDR3 contains 14 residues. Germline values: CDR1 SQVTM, CDR2 ANQGSEA. The CDR3 is CSVTWTGGSEKLFF. In DNA, the CDR3 is TGCAGCGTGACCTGGACAGGGGGTTCAGAAAAACTGTTTTTT.

This clone has just a few counts. The rearrangement links TRBV7-9 to TRBJ2-2, with TRBD1 matching over 10 bases. Germline V gives CDR1 SEHNR, CDR2 FQNEAQ (reference sequence). The ends lost 4 bases at V and 1 base at J; junction bases unmatched: 3. The CDR3 runs to 16 residues. CDR3 sequence reads: CASSSRTGGNTGELFF. The CDR3 nucleotides are TGTGCCAGCAGCTCACGGACAGGGGGGAACACCGGGGAGCTGTTTTTT.

As concerns this clone: This specimen includes other DNA sequences encoding the same CDR3. The gene calls are TRBV11-3 and TRBJ2-5; possible D gene TRBD2, 6 bases. The CDR3 spans 16 residues. V was trimmed by 5 bases and J by 3 bases, leaving 19 bases between them. Per germline, CDR1 SGHNT and CDR2 YENEEA. CDR3 region: CASSHGPAGGEETQYF. Written as DNA, the CDR3 is TGTGCCAGCAGCCACGGTCCAGCGGGCGGAGAAGAGACCCAGTACTTC.

The rearrangement uses TRBV28 and TRBJ2-5, with D unclear. Germline V CDR1 and CDR2: MDHEN, SYDVKM. The CDR3 length is 14 residues. The V end lost 5 bases, the J end lost 2 bases, and 12 bases lay between the germline ends. The CDR3 sequence is CASSLSKSQETQYF. The CDR3 DNA sequence: TGTGCCAGCAGTCTTTCAAAGAGTCAAGAGACCCAGTACTTC.

The chain employs TRBV6-5 and TRBJ1-1, with D perhaps TRBD1 (5 bases). The germline CDR1 and CDR2 sequences are MNHEY and SVGAGI. V dropped 6 bases and J dropped 2 bases, with 10 bases sitting between them. This CDR3 region has 13 residues. The CDR3: CASSPTDNTEAFF. CDR3 bases: TGTGCCAGCAGCCCGACAGATAACACTGAAGCTTTCTTT.

The chain employs TRBV13 and TRBJ2-7, with 7 bases identical to TRBD1. Germline CDR1 PRHDT, CDR2 FYEKMQ (reference sequence). This CDR3 region has 16 residues. The junction had 10 bases not matched to a gene; V was cut back by 5 bases and J by 0 bases. This CDR3 is CASSESTGTVSYEQYF. CDR3 bases: TGTGCCAGCAGCGAAAGTACCGGGACAGTCTCCTACGAGCAGTACTTC.

This chain joins TRBV5-5 and TRBJ1-1; 7 bases fit TRBD1. Germline lookup yields CDR1 SGHKS and CDR2 YYEKEE (reference sequence). There are 16 residues in the CDR3. J gave up 0 bases and V 4 bases, and 9 bases lay outside the gene matches. The CDR3 sequence: CASSVHSGGLNTEAFF. CDR3 nucleotide sequence: TGTGCCAGCAGCGTACACTCAGGGGGTTTGAACACTGAAGCTTTCTTT.

J is TRBJ1-2 and V is TRBV7-3; D not resolved. Trimming pared 2 bases from V and 2 bases from J, leaving 6 bases between. The CDR3 consists of 13 residues. From germline, CDR1 is SGHTA and CDR2 FQGTGA. The CDR3 region is CASSLFRNYGYTF. In DNA form, the CDR3 reads TGTGCCAGCAGCTTATTCAGGAACTATGGCTACACCTTC.

The chain carries TRBV9 and TRBJ2-3; TRBD1 agrees at 12 bases. The CDR3 runs to 17 residues. V was clipped by 0 bases and J by 5 bases; unmatched bases: 7. Germline CDR1 reads SGDLS; CDR2 reads YYNGEE. The CDR3: CASSVAQGQGARDTQYF. CDR3 coding DNA: TGTGCCAGCAGCGTAGCTCAGGGACAGGGGGCGCGAGATACGCAGTATTTT.

This clone was detected a few times. The chain recombines TRBV19 with TRBJ2-5; 9 nucleotides align to TRBD1. Germline CDR1 is LNHDA and CDR2 is SQIVND (reference sequence). The CDR3 consists of 16 residues. The trim removed 5 bases at V and 2 bases at J, leaving 9 bases unmatched. The DNA for the CDR3 is TGTGCCAGTAGTTTCGGGACAGGGTCCGTTCAAGAGACCCAGTACTTC. Encoded protein: CASSFGTGSVQETQYF. Full variable domain (missing parts from reference TRBV19 and TRBJ2-5): DGGITQSPKYLFRKEGQNVTLSCEQNLNHDAMYWYRQDPGQGLRLIYYSQIVNDFQKGDIAEGYSVSREKKESFPLTVTSAQKNPTAFYLCASSFGTGSVQETQYFGPGTRLLVL.

The chain combines TRBV15 with TRBJ2-7, with 8 bases lining up with TRBD1. V was clipped by 0 bases and J by 2 bases; unmatched bases: 3. Germline V gives CDR1 LNHNV, CDR2 YYDKDF (reference sequence). The CDR3 is 15 residues long. This CDR3 reads CATSREGQGTYEQYF. CDR3 in DNA: TGTGCCACCAGCAGAGAAGGACAGGGAACCTACGAGCAGTACTTC.

This clone was picked up a small number of times. This chain joins TRBV7-9 and TRBJ1-1; 7 bases are shared with TRBD1. V dropped 5 bases and J dropped 13; count of bases not matched to a gene: 13. CDR1 is SEHNR and CDR2 is FQNEAQ in the germline V gene (reference sequence). The CDR3 is 13 amino acids. CDR3 region: CASSSQGVGVVFF. CDR3 bases: TGTGCCAGCAGCAGTCAGGGGGTCGGGGTCGTTTTCTTT.

This clone appeared a few times. The rearrangement uses TRBV28 and TRBJ1-3, with a tentative D call TRBD1 (5 bases). Germline CDR1 is MDHEN and CDR2 is SYDVKM. V was shortened by 2 bases and J by 4 bases, with 9 bases between the two germline ends. The CDR3 length is 14 residues. CDR3 nucleotide sequence: TGTGCCAGCAGTTTACCAGGGAGGGGAAACACCATATATTTT. Translation gives CASSLPGRGNTIYF. The full variable domain, with the rest looked up from reference TRBV28 and TRBJ1-3, is DVKVTQSSRYLVKRTGEKVFLECVQDMDHENMFWYRQDPGLGLRLIYFSYDVKMKEKGDIPEGYSVSREKKERFSLILESASTNQTSMYLCASSLPGRGNTIYFGEGSWLTVV.

The chain recombines TRBV6-1 with TRBJ1-2, with D possibly TRBD1 on 5 matching bases. V gave up 4 bases and J gave up 2 bases, with 8 bases separating them. Per the germline V gene, CDR1 is MNHNS and CDR2 is SASEGT. The CDR3 is 13 residues long. In DNA form, the CDR3 reads TGTGCCAGCAGTGGGGGCTTGAACTATGGCTACACCTTC. Protein sequence: CASSGGLNYGYTF.

This clone was seen a few times. The rearrangement uses TRBV5-1 and TRBJ2-3, with TRBD2 matching 9 bases. The CDR3 runs to 17 residues. Germline trimming cut 0 bases from V and 3 bases from J; bases unmatched to any gene: 8. Germline loops: CDR1 SGHRS, CDR2 YFSETQ. The chain's CDR3 is CASSLATSSGMTDTQYF. The DNA for the CDR3 is TGCGCCAGCAGCTTGGCCACGTCTAGCGGGATGACAGATACGCAGTATTTT.